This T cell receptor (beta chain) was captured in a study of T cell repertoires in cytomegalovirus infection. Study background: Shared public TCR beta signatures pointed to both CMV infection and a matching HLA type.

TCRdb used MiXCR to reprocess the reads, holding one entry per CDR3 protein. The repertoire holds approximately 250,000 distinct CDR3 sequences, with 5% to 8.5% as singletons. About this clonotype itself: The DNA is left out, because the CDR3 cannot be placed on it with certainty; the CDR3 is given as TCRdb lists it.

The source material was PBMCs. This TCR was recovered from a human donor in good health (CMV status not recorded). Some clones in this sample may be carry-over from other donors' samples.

CDR3 residues: CACSLRTSGRRNEKLFF. The genes are TRBV6-5 and TRBJ1-4; the table's TRBD1 call for D was not verified on the DNA. Germline loops: CDR1 MNHEY, CDR2 SVGAGI. Inclusive of both ends, the CDR3 amounts to 17 amino acids.